This TCR beta chain was retrieved from a study of cytomegalovirus exposure and HLA in healthy donors. As for the study in general: Within an early data release were about 85 million unique TCRs drawn from HLA-typed donors.

The PCR contained 60 Vbeta and 13 Jbeta primers. Sequencing used immunoSEQ multiplex PCR; TCRdb keeps in-frame clones, though not all of them. The data contain some 190,000 clones, 80% of them seen just once; the ten biggest clones take up less than 1.1%. This clone has only one observation. Its target is unknown. Study-wide findings and caveats: As a later analysis showed, a missense DCLRE1C variant was linked to trimming of TCR beta V- and J-genes.

Material for sequencing was PBMCs. The receptor was derived from a woman aged 40 to 55 in good health and CMV-seronegative.

The CDR3 reads CASSSTSFGELFF. Here the CDR3 DNA reads TGTGCCAGCAGCTCCACTAGCTTCGGGGAGCTGTTTTTT. This rearrangement joins TRBV7-9 to TRBJ2-2; a weak D match, TRBD2 (6 bases). Germline V gene sequence: CDR1 SEHNR, CDR2 FQNEAQ (reference sequence). V lost 4 bases and J 7 bases, leaving 10 bases between the germline ends. The CDR3 is 13 amino acids.